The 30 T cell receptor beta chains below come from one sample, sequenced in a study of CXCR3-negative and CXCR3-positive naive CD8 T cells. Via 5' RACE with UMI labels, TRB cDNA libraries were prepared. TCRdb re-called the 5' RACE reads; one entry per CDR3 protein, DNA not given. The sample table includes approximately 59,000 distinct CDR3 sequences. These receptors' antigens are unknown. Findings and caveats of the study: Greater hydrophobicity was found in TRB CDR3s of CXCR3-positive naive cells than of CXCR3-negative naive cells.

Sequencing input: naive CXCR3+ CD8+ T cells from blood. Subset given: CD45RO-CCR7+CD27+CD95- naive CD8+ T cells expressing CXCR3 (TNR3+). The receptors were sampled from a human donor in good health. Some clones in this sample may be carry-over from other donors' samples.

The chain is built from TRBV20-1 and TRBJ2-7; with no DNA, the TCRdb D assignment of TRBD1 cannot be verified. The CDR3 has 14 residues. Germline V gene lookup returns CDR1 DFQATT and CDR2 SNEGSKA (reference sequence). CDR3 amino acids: CSAPTGTPSYEQYF.

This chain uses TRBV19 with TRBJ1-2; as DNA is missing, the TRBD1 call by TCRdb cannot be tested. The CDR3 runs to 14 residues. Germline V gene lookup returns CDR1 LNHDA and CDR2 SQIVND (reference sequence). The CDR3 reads CASSLAGQDYGYTF.

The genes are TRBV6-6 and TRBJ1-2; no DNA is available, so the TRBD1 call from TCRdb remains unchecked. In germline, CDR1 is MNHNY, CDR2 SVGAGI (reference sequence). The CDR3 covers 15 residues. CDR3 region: CASSWDSRPNYGYTF.

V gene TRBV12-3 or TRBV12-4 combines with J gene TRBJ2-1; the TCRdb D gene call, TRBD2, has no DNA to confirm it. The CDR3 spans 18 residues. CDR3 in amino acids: CASSSPDITSVVDNGQFF.

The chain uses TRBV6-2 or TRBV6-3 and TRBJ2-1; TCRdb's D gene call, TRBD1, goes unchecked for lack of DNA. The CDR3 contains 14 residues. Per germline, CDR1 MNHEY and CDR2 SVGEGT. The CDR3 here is CASSPRTEGGEQFF.

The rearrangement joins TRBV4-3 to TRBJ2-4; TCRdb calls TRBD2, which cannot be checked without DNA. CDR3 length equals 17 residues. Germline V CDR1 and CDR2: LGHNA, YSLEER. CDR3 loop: CASSPNLAGGPKNIQYF.

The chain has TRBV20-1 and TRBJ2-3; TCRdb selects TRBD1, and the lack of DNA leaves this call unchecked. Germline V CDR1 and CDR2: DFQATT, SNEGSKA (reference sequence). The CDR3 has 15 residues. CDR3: CSARPRQGPTDTQYF.

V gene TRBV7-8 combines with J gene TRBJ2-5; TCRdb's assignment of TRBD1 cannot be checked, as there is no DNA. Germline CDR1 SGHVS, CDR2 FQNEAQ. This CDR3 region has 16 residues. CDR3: CASSYRLPGHIETQYF.

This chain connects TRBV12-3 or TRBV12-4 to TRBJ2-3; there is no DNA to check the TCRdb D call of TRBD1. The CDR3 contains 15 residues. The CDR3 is CASRLGGGGADTQYF.

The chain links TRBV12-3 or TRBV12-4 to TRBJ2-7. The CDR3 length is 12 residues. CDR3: CASSLRIHEQYF.

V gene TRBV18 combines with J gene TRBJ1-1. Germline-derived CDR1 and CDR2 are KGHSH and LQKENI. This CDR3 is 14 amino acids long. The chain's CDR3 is CASTPVVGVRRAFF.

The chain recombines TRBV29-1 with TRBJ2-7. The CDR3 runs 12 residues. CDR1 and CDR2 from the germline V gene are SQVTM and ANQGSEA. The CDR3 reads CSVEVVPYEQYF.

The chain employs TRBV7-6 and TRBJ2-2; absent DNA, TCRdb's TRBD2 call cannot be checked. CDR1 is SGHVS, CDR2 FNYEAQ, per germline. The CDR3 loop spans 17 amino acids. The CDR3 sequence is CASSTPPSGGNTGELFF. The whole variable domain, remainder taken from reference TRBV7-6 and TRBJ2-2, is GAGVSQSPRYKVTKRGQDVALRCDPISGHVSLYWYRQALGQGPEFLTYFNYEAQQDKSGLPNDRFSAERPEGSISTLTIQRTEQRDSAMYRCASSTPPSGGNTGELFFGEGSRLTVL.

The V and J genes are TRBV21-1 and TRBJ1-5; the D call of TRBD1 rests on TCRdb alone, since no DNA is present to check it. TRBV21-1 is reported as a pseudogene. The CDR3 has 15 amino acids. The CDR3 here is CASPKGTGLSQPQHF.

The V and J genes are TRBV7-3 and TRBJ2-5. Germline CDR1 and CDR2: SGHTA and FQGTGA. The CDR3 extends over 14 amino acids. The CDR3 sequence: CASSIDRYQETQYF.

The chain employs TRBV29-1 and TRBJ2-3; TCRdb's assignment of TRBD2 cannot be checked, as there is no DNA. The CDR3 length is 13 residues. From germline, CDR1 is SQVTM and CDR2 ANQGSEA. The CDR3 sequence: CSVEGGLTDTQYF.

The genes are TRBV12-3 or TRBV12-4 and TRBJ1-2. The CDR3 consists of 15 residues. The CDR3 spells CASRRIAGGGYGYTF.

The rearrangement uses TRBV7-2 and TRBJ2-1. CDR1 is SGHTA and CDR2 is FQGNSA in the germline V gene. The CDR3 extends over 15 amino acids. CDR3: CASSFETSSYNEQFF.

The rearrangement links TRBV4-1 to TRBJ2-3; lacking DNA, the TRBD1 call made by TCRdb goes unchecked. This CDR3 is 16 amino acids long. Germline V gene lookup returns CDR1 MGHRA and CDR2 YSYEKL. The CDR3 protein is CASSIPGTFSTDTQYF.

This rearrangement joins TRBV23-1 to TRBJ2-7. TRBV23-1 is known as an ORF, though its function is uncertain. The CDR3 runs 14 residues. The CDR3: CASSPRTASYEQYF.

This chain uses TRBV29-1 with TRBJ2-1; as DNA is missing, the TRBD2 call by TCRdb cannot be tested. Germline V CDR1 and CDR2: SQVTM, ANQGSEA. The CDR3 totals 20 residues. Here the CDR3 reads CSVEDLTGRSSGGLYNEQFF.

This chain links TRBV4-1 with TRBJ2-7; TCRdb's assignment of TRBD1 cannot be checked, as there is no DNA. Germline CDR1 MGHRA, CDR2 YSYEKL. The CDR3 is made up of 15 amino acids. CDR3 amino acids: CASSQAPGGTYEQYF.

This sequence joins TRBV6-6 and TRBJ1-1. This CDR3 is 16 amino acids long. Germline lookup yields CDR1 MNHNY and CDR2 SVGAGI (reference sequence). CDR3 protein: CASSQRPGTLNTEAFF.

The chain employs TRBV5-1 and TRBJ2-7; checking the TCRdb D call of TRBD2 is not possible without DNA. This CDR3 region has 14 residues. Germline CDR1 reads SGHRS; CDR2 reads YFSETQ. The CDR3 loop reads CASSSGLAGNEQYF.

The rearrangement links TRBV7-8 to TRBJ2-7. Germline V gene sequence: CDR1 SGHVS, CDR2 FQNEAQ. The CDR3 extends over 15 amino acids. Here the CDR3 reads CASSLVGVSSYEQYF.

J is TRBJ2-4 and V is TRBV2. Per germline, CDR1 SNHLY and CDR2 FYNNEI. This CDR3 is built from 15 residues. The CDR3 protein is CASSVWQPAKNIQYF.

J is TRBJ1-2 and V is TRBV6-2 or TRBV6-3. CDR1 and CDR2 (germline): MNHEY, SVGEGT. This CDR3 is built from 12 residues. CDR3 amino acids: CASSTLGYGYTF.

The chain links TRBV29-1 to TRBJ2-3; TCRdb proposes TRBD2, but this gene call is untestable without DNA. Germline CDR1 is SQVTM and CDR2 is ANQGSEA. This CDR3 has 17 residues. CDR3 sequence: CSAWARLAGVGADTQYF.

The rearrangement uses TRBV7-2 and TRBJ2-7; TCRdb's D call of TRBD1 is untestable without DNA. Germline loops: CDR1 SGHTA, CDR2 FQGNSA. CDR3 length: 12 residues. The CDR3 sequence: CTSGQAAYEQYF.

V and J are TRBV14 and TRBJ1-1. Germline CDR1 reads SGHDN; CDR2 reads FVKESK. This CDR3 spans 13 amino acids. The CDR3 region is CASSQDRSTEAFF.